The rows below give T cell receptor beta chains drawn from one sample of a study of blood T cell repertoires in COVID-19. Generated by immunoSEQ multiplex PCR, the TCRdb table keeps only in-frame clones and is missing some. The sample yields about 270,000 clones, around nine tenths seen once. Sequences were obtained from PBMCs or T cells enriched from blood (not recorded which). The receptors derive from a woman between 18 and 30 years old who had recovered from COVID-19. CDR3s include the opening cysteine and the closing phenylalanine or tryptophan. D genes are given only for firm matches. Some rows mark clone size as missing; the rest say once, few, many or name a class of expanded clone.

length: 12; size: NA; V: TRBV7-9; J: TRBJ2-3; D: NA; DNA: TGTGCCAGCAGCTTAGCCCTTGGCACGCAGTATTTT; CDR3: CASSLALGTQYF
length: 16; size: NA; V: TRBV27; J: TRBJ1-5; D: TRBD1; DNA: TGTGCCAGCAGAACCACAGGGGACCTTAGCAATCAGCCCCAGCATTTT; CDR3: CASRTTGDLSNQPQHF
length: 16; size: NA; V: TRBV5-1; J: TRBJ1-1; D: TRBD1; DNA: TGCGCCAGCAGCTTCTCCAATCGGCAGGGGGTGACTGAAGCTTTCTTT; CDR3: CASSFSNRQGVTEAFF
length: 17; size: NA; V: TRBV27; J: TRBJ1-5; D: TRBD1; DNA: TGTGCCAGCAGTAGAATGACAGGGCCCCTAATTGATCAGCCCCAGCATTTT; CDR3: CASSRMTGPLIDQPQHF
length: 14; size: NA; V: TRBV28; J: TRBJ2-3; D: NA; DNA: TGTGCCAGCAGTTTCGCAGGGGTCACAGATACGCAGTATTTT; CDR3: CASSFAGVTDTQYF
length: 12; size: once; V: TRBV2; J: TRBJ1-2; D: NA; DNA: TGTGCCGGGCTGGACAGAAACTATGGCTACACCTTC; CDR3: CAGLDRNYGYTF
length: 13; size: NA; V: TRBV5-1; J: TRBJ1-2; D: NA; DNA: TGCGCCAGCAGCGTGGACAGCCGGCGAGGCTACACCTTC; CDR3: CASSVDSRRGYTF
length: 14; size: NA; V: TRBV28; J: TRBJ1-2; D: TRBD1; DNA: TGTGCCAGCAGTCAAACACCGAGGGGGCTTGGCTACACCTTC; CDR3: CASSQTPRGLGYTF
length: 14; size: NA; V: TRBV27; J: TRBJ2-7; D: NA; DNA: TGTGCCAGCAGTTTACTCCCAGGCCCCCACGAGCAGTACTTC; CDR3: CASSLLPGPHEQYF
length: 15; size: once; V: TRBV7-3; J: TRBJ2-1; D: NA; DNA: TGTGCCAGCAGCTTAGCGGGAGAAAGGGGGAATGAGCAGTTCTTC; CDR3: CASSLAGERGNEQFF